This T cell receptor (beta chain) derives from a study of T cell changes during pregnancy in multiple sclerosis. The V segment lost 2 bases and the J segment 4 bases; nucleotides outside the gene matches: 11. Germline assignment: CDR1 SGHVS and CDR2 FNYEAQ. There are 17 residues in the CDR3. Here immunoSEQ multiplex PCR was the method, and the copy in TCRdb shows in-frame clones only, minus some. In the table there are roughly 60,000 clones, roughly 90% of which are singletons. The TCR sequence derives from a female donor with multiple sclerosis, enrolled in a pregnancy study. The sample was peripheral blood, taken in the second trimester of pregnancy. The rearrangement uses TRBV7-6 and TRBJ1-2, with TRBD1 matching over 9 bases. The CDR3 region has the DNA TGTGCCAGCAGCTTACTTGGTGAGGGACAGGGACCCTATGGCTACACCTTC. Protein product: CASSLLGEGQGPYGYTF.